The 15 T cell receptor beta chains in this list originate from one sample, sequenced in a study of graft-versus-host responses after intestinal transplantation. These TCRs are of unknown antigen specificity. Some clones are missing from TCRdb's copy, which holds only in-frame ones; the method was immunoSEQ multiplex PCR. The data contain tens of thousands of clones, 90% to 95% of them singletons. The sample consisted of unstimulated CD8+ T cells sorted from spleen or lymph node cells, taken before intestinal transplant. The receptors shown here come from a human donor who received an intestinal transplant.

This sequence joins TRBV14 and TRBJ2-7, with a possible D match to TRBD1 (5 bases). The CDR3 is made up of 14 amino acids. The V and J ends lost 1 base and 1 base respectively, with 8 bases between them. CDR1 and CDR2 (germline): SGHDN, FVKESK. The CDR3 DNA reads TGTGCCAGCAGCCAAGGGACACCATCCTACGAGCAGTACTTC. Translation: CASSQGTPSYEQYF. Together with reference TRBV14 and TRBJ2-7, the CDR3 gives the full variable domain: EAGVTQFPSHSVIEKGQTVTLRCDPISGHDNLYWYRRVMGKEIKFLLHFVKESKQDESGMPNNRFLAERTGGTYSTLKVQPAELEDSGVYFCASSQGTPSYEQYFGPGTRLTVT.

The chain combines TRBV6-1 with TRBJ1-5, with 8 positions matching TRBD1. The CDR3 spans 16 residues. J was trimmed by 5 bases and V by 4 bases; bases with no gene match: 10. The germline V gene has CDR1 MNHNS and CDR2 SASEGT. CDR3 protein: CASSGQDGQGDQPQHF. CDR3 coding DNA: TGTGCCAGCAGTGGGCAAGATGGACAGGGCGATCAGCCCCAGCATTTT.

The V call is TRBV2, the J call TRBJ1-5, with 9 bases lining up with TRBD1. J lost 9 bases, V lost 5 bases, and 8 bases had no gene match. In germline, CDR1 is SNHLY, CDR2 FYNNEI. The CDR3 spans 14 residues. The CDR3 loop reads CASSSGQGRRPQHF. The CDR3 DNA reads TGTGCCAGCAGTTCCGGACAGGGGAGGAGGCCCCAGCATTTT.

The chain joins TRBV7-2 to TRBJ2-3; no clear D. CDR3 length: 14 residues. V was trimmed by 5 bases and J by 4 bases, leaving 13 bases between them. The germline gives CDR1 SGHTA, CDR2 FQGNSA. DNA of the CDR3: TGTGCCAGCAGCCCCGCGGTGGGTTCAGATACGCAGTATTTT. It yields the protein CASSPAVGSDTQYF.

The rearrangement joins TRBV30 to TRBJ2-7, with 8 bases lining up with TRBD2. Germline assignment: CDR1 GTSNPN and CDR2 SVGIG (reference sequence). The length of the CDR3 is 15 residues. V gave up 3 bases and J gave up 5 bases; unmatched junction bases: 12. CDR3 loop: CAWSGSGGALDEQYF. The CDR3 coding sequence is TGTGCCTGGAGCGGTTCGGGGGGGGCGCTCGACGAGCAGTACTTC. The full variable domain, completed using reference TRBV30 and TRBJ2-7, is SQTIHQWPATLVQPVGSPLSLECTVEGTSNPNLYWYRQAAGRGLQLLFYSVGIGQISSEVPQNLSASRPQDRQFILSSKKLLLSDSGFYLCAWSGSGGALDEQYFGPGTRLTVT.

The gene calls are TRBV7-9 and TRBJ1-2, with 10 bases lining up with TRBD1. CDR1 and CDR2 from the germline V gene are SEHNR and FQNEAQ (reference sequence). Trimming cost V 6 bases and J 5 bases; bases outside gene matches: 3. The CDR3 consists of 13 residues. The DNA of the CDR3 is TGTGCCAGCAGAGAGGACAGGGGGTATGGCTACACCTTC. Translated, it gives CASREDRGYGYTF.

This chain uses TRBV2 with TRBJ2-3, with 9 positions matching TRBD1. With 6 bases clipped from V and 5 bases from J, the junction kept 0 bases outside the gene matches. The CDR3 loop spans 12 amino acids. The germline V gene has CDR1 SNHLY and CDR2 FYNNEI. CDR3 sequence: CASRDRGDTQYF. The CDR3 bases are TGTGCCAGCAGGGACAGGGGAGATACGCAGTATTTT.

This chain connects TRBV27 to TRBJ2-3, with D perhaps matching TRBD1 (5 bases). The length of the CDR3 is 14 residues. V shed 3 bases and J shed 1 base, with 8 bases lying between them. CDR1 and CDR2 from the germline V gene are MNHEY and SMNVEV (reference sequence). The CDR3 coding sequence is TGTGCCAGCAGTTTCCAGACAGGCACAGATACGCAGTATTTT. Translating it yields CASSFQTGTDTQYF.

The gene calls are TRBV11-2 and TRBJ1-3; 9 positions match TRBD1. This CDR3 is 16 amino acids long. From germline, CDR1 is SGHAT and CDR2 FQNNGV. J was trimmed by 4 bases and V by 0 bases; bases with no gene match: 4. The CDR3 DNA reads TGTGCCAGCAGCTTAGACTACAGGGGGCCCGGAAACACCATATATTTT. It translates to CASSLDYRGPGNTIYF. The variable domain in full, completed from reference TRBV11-2 and TRBJ1-3, reads EAGVAQSPRYKIIEKRQSVAFWCNPISGHATLYWYQQILGQGPKLLIQFQNNGVVDDSQLPKDRFSAERLKGVDSTLKIQPAKLEDSAVYLCASSLDYRGPGNTIYFGEGSWLTVV.

The chain links TRBV4-1 to TRBJ2-2; 7 bases agree with TRBD2. The CDR3 runs 18 residues. The germline V gene has CDR1 MGHRA and CDR2 YSYEKL. J was trimmed by 6 bases and V by 1 base; bases with no gene match: 14. As DNA, the CDR3 is TGCGCCAGCAGCCAAGTTCTAATCGGGGGGTTGATATCCGGGGAGCTGTTTTTT. As protein: CASSQVLIGGLISGELFF.

The rearrangement joins TRBV7-9 to TRBJ2-5; 11 bases line up with TRBD2. The trim removed 4 bases at V and 1 base at J, leaving 5 bases unmatched. The CDR3 runs to 16 residues. Germline CDR1 SEHNR, CDR2 FQNEAQ (reference sequence). This chain's CDR3 is CASSYQGLAAQETQYF. Written as DNA, the CDR3 is TGTGCCAGCAGCTACCAGGGACTAGCGGCCCAAGAGACCCAGTACTTC.

The chain couples TRBV5-1 to TRBJ2-2; tentatively, D is TRBD2 (7 bases). The germline V gene has CDR1 SGHRS and CDR2 YFSETQ. The CDR3 is 14 residues long. Between the trimmed V and J ends, which lost 7 bases and 5 bases, there was a span of 15 bases. CDR3 region: CASGGAIRTGELFF. The CDR3 DNA follows: TGCGCCAGCGGGGGGGCCATTAGGACCGGGGAGCTGTTTTTT.

This chain connects TRBV30 to TRBJ2-7; TRBD1 might be the D (6 bases). There are 14 residues in the CDR3. Germline values: CDR1 GTSNPN, CDR2 SVGIG (reference sequence). V was trimmed by 8 bases and J by 4 bases, leaving 21 bases between them. CDR3 nucleotides: TGTGCCGGCCGGACAATGGGGGCTGGTTACGAGCAGTACTTC. This sequence encodes CAGRTMGAGYEQYF.

CDR3 in amino acids: CASTESYNEQFF. For the CDR3, the DNA is TGCGCCAGCACGGAGTCCTACAATGAGCAGTTCTTC. The chain carries TRBV10-2 and TRBJ2-1; no definite D call. Trimming took off 7 bases at V and 1 base at J, with 5 bases between the two ends. Germline CDR1 reads WSHSY; CDR2 reads SAAADI. The CDR3 runs to 12 residues.

The chain is built from TRBV19 and TRBJ2-1; 10 nucleotides agree with TRBD1. After removal of 6 bases from V and 6 bases from J, the junction contained 2 bases not matched to a gene. This CDR3 has 13 residues. The germline CDR1 and CDR2 sequences are LNHDA and SQIVND (reference sequence). CDR3 sequence (DNA): TGTGCCAGTAGCTGGACAGGGGGCAATGAGCAGTTCTTC. Residues: CASSWTGGNEQFF.